These 32 T cell receptor beta chains originate from one sample sequenced in a study of human T cells and chemical hapten exposure. From the RACE reads, TCRdb called clonotypes with MiXCR, one entry per CDR3 protein. The table lists 250,000 or so distinct CDR3 sequences, 7.5% to 8% of them singletons. Time point described: pre-sensitization, week 0. Regarding treatment: therapeutic diphenylcyclopropenone sensitization with weekly scalp DPC. This material consisted of whole blood, taken in connection with sensitization to the hapten diphenylcyclopropenone (DPC). Receptor source: a man aged 18-30 years with alopecia areata. Some clones in this sample may be carry-over from other donors' samples.

This rearrangement joins TRBV2 to TRBJ1-1; 8 bases map to TRBD1. This CDR3 is 18 amino acids long. The V segment lost 6 bases and the J segment 1 base; nucleotides outside the gene matches: 16. Germline V gene data show CDR1 as SNHLY and CDR2 as FYNNEI. The CDR3, as DNA: TGTGCCAGCAGAGAACCTAGACAGGGGAAATATGAGAACACTGAAGCTTTCTTT. Translated, it gives CASREPRQGKYENTEAFF.

This clonotype showed up just a few times. The CDR3 nucleotides are TGTGCCAGCAGCCCGACTAGCCAACCGAACAATGAGCAGTTCTTC. This sequence encodes CASSPTSQPNNEQFF. The chain couples TRBV7-9 to TRBJ2-1; 7 bases are shared with TRBD2. Germline-derived CDR1 and CDR2 are SEHNR and FQNEAQ (reference sequence). This CDR3 contains 15 residues. After removal of 5 bases from V and 5 bases from J, the junction contained 9 bases not matched to a gene.

This clonotype was observed a few times. The J gene is TRBJ2-3, the V gene TRBV3-1; D gene ambiguous. Germline loops: CDR1 LGHDT, CDR2 YNNKEL (reference sequence). The V gene lost 2 bases and the J gene lost 5 bases, with 2 bases spanning the gap. The CDR3 is 11 amino acids. The CDR3 reads CASSQKDTQYF. Here the CDR3 DNA reads TGTGCCAGCAGCCAAAAAGATACGCAGTATTTT.

This clonotype was detected only a few times. The chain has TRBV10-3 and TRBJ2-1; 9 bases agree with TRBD2. From germline, CDR1 is ENHRY and CDR2 SYGVKD. This CDR3 region has 15 residues. With 2 bases clipped from V and 11 bases from J, the junction kept 10 bases outside the gene matches. CDR3 region: CAISERAGGLNQQFF. CDR3 nucleotide sequence: TGTGCCATCAGTGAGCGAGCGGGGGGCCTGAATCAGCAGTTCTTC.

The chain employs TRBV2 and TRBJ1-6; D is undetermined. CDR1 SNHLY and CDR2 FYNNEI come from the germline V gene. Trimming took off 6 bases at V and 14 bases at J, with 11 bases between the two ends. The CDR3 is made up of 11 amino acids. CDR3 in DNA: TGTGCCAGCAGACTCCCGGGTGCCCTCCACTTT. This gives the protein CASRLPGALHF.

The table lists this clonotype with many counts. The CDR3 nucleotides are TGTGCCAGCAGTTTTATTAGGACTACGCAAGAGACCCAGTACTTC. Translated, it gives CASSFIRTTQETQYF. This chain joins TRBV28 and TRBJ2-5, with D maybe TRBD2 (6 bases). Per germline, CDR1 MDHEN and CDR2 SYDVKM. Trimming took off 3 bases at V and 2 bases at J, with 13 bases between the two ends. The CDR3 extends over 15 amino acids. Complete variable domain (other parts from reference TRBV28 and TRBJ2-5): DVKVTQSSRYLVKRTGEKVFLECVQDMDHENMFWYRQDPGLGLRLIYFSYDVKMKEKGDIPEGYSVSREKKERFSLILESASTNQTSMYLCASSFIRTTQETQYFGPGTRLLVL.

This clonotype was observed many times. The rearrangement joins TRBV29-1 to TRBJ1-2; 9 nucleotides agree with TRBD1. The CDR3 is 12 residues long. From germline, CDR1 is SQVTM and CDR2 ANQGSEA. V gave up 6 bases and J gave up 7 bases; unmatched junction bases: 6. CDR3 DNA sequence: TGCAGCGTCAGACAGGGGGATAGTGGCTACACCTTC. As protein: CSVRQGDSGYTF.

This clonotype occurred many times. The chain employs TRBV12-3 or TRBV12-4 and TRBJ1-2; D unresolved. CDR3 length: 15 amino acids. Trimming pared 1 base from V and 2 bases from J, leaving 11 bases between. The CDR3 protein is CASSLGANLNYGYTF. As DNA, the CDR3 is TGTGCCAGCAGTTTAGGCGCGAATCTCAACTATGGCTACACCTTC.

There are a few counts of this clonotype. CDR3 nucleotide sequence: TGTGCCAGCAGTTTGTCTATTCTCACAGATACGCAGTATTTT. The encoded protein is CASSLSILTDTQYF. The chain recombines TRBV27 with TRBJ2-3; D gene uncertain. V lost 3 bases, J lost 2 bases, and 9 bases lay in between. CDR1 and CDR2 from the germline V gene are MNHEY and SMNVEV (reference sequence). This CDR3 spans 14 amino acids.

The chain couples TRBV20-1 to TRBJ2-3; the D call may be TRBD1 or TRBD2 (5 bases each). The CDR3 has 15 residues. Germline V gene lookup returns CDR1 DFQATT and CDR2 SNEGSKA (reference sequence). With 6 bases removed from V and 0 bases from J, the gap between germline ends came to 16 bases. The chain's CDR3 is CSAEGDSASTDTQYF. CDR3 DNA: TGCAGTGCCGAAGGGGATAGCGCCAGCACAGATACGCAGTATTTT.

This clonotype was seen a few times. V usage is TRBV7-2 and J usage is TRBJ2-3; TRBD2 matches 9 bases. Germline V gives CDR1 SGHTA, CDR2 FQGNSA. The CDR3 totals 16 residues. Trimming removed 5 bases from V and 0 bases from J; junction bases left unmatched: 6. DNA of the CDR3: TGTGCCAGCAGCCCCGTAGCGGGGGAGAGCACAGATACGCAGTATTTT. Amino acids: CASSPVAGESTDTQYF.

This clonotype occurred many times. The V and J genes are TRBV29-1 and TRBJ1-2; D possibly corresponds to TRBD1 (5 bases). Germline V gene sequence: CDR1 SQVTM, CDR2 ANQGSEA. V was shortened by 7 bases and J by 4 bases, with 16 bases between the two germline ends. The CDR3 contains 13 residues. The CDR3 region is CSARVEGAYGYTF. The CDR3 DNA reads as TGCAGCGCCAGGGTAGAGGGCGCCTATGGCTACACCTTC.

This sequence joins TRBV27 and TRBJ2-6, with D hard to call. CDR1 and CDR2 (germline): MNHEY, SMNVEV (reference sequence). There are 15 residues in the CDR3. V was shortened by 4 bases and J by 0 bases, with 7 bases between the two germline ends. CDR3 loop: CASSSSVSGANVLTF. CDR3 DNA sequence: TGTGCCAGCAGTTCCTCTGTCTCTGGGGCCAACGTCCTGACTTTC.

This clonotype was seen a handful of times. The chain couples TRBV20-1 to TRBJ1-1, with D tentatively TRBD1 (5 bases). This CDR3 is built from 15 residues. V lost 5 bases to trimming and J lost 2 bases, with 18 bases between them. Per germline, CDR1 DFQATT and CDR2 SNEGSKA (reference sequence). The CDR3, as DNA: TGCAGTGCTCCCGGGACCCATTCCTTTAACACTGAAGCTTTCTTT. Its translation: CSAPGTHSFNTEAFF.

The sample holds a few counts of this clonotype. The CDR3 sequence is CSVEAGGGYGYTF. DNA for the CDR3: TGCAGCGTTGAGGCAGGGGGTGGCTATGGCTACACCTTC. The chain joins TRBV29-1 to TRBJ1-2, with 7 bases identical to TRBD1. Looked up from germline, CDR1 is SQVTM and CDR2 is ANQGSEA. The CDR3 is 13 residues long. V lost 3 bases, J lost 4 bases, and 5 bases stayed unmatched. Variable domain in full (rest from reference TRBV29-1 and TRBJ1-2): SAVISQKPSRDICQRGTSLTIQCQVDSQVTMMFWYRQQPGQSLTLIATANQGSEATYESGFVIDKFPISRPNLTFSTLTVSNMSPEDSSIYLCSVEAGGGYGYTFGSGTRLTVV.

In its sample, this clonotype was seen a few times. The chain links TRBV6-6 to TRBJ2-7; D gene uncertain. The CDR3 consists of 13 residues. The germline gives CDR1 MNHNY, CDR2 SVGAGI (reference sequence). Between the trimmed V and J ends, which lost 8 bases and 2 bases, there was a span of 13 bases. The CDR3 loop is CASGLVGTYEQYF. The DNA of the CDR3 is TGTGCCAGCGGTCTCGTCGGCACCTACGAGCAGTACTTC.

The chain has TRBV7-3 and TRBJ2-2; 7 nucleotides match TRBD2. This CDR3 is 13 amino acids long. With 4 bases clipped from V and 7 bases from J, the junction kept 3 bases outside the gene matches. From germline, CDR1 is SGHTA and CDR2 FQGTGA. The CDR3 DNA is TGTGCCAGCAGCTGGGCGGGAGACGGGGAGCTGTTTTTT. Translated: CASSWAGDGELFF.

This clonotype was picked up a small number of times. The chain employs TRBV5-1 and TRBJ2-5; possible D gene TRBD2, 6 bases. Germline V gene data show CDR1 as SGHRS and CDR2 as YFSETQ. The CDR3 is made up of 13 amino acids. V lost 4 bases and J lost 9, with 16 bases in between. The CDR3 nucleotides are TGCGCCAGCAGCACCGGGACTGCTCGGGCCCAGTACTTC. It codes for CASSTGTARAQYF.

This clonotype was observed at least ten times. The chain recombines TRBV7-2 with TRBJ1-2, with D unresolved. This CDR3 is built from 13 residues. The V and J ends lost 6 bases and 4 bases respectively, with 12 bases between them. Germline values: CDR1 SGHTA, CDR2 FQGNSA. Here the CDR3 DNA reads TGTGCCAGCAGTTTCGCAAATAGCTATGGCTACACCTTC. As protein: CASSFANSYGYTF.

This clonotype was detected a few times. The V gene is TRBV12-3 or TRBV12-4, the J gene TRBJ1-6; D not certain. Trimming stripped 6 bases from V and 9 bases from J, with 21 bases between. This CDR3 has 16 residues. The CDR3 region is CASSPRRPEYGSPLHF. CDR3 nucleotide sequence: TGTGCCAGCAGCCCCAGACGTCCCGAGTACGGTTCACCCCTCCACTTT.

This clonotype has ten or more counts. This chain joins TRBV2 and TRBJ2-7; D is unclear. Germline V gene sequence: CDR1 SNHLY, CDR2 FYNNEI. This CDR3 region has 11 residues. V was trimmed by 5 bases and J by 2 bases, leaving 4 bases between them. The CDR3 sequence is CASSPPYEQYF. The CDR3 coding sequence is TGTGCCAGCAGTCCACCCTACGAGCAGTACTTC.

This clonotype has more than one count but fewer than ten. This chain links TRBV29-1 with TRBJ2-3, with TRBD1 matching 8 bases. The germline V gene has CDR1 SQVTM and CDR2 ANQGSEA. With 6 bases clipped from V and 6 bases from J, the junction kept 8 bases outside the gene matches. The CDR3 sequence is 13 residues long. DNA for the CDR3: TGCAGCGTGGTCAGGGGGCCGGCGGATACGCAGTATTTT. Its protein product is CSVVRGPADTQYF.

The chain combines TRBV4-1 with TRBJ1-4; the D gene is possibly TRBD1 (5 bases). V shed 0 bases and J shed 8 bases, with 13 bases lying between them. Germline loops: CDR1 MGHRA, CDR2 YSYEKL. This CDR3 has 15 amino acids. The CDR3 region has the DNA TGCGCCAGCAGCCAAGATAGAGGGGTGGGAGAAAAACTGTTTTTT. Protein: CASSQDRGVGEKLFF.

V usage is TRBV12-3 or TRBV12-4 and J usage is TRBJ1-1, with no clear D. The CDR3 length is 11 residues. V was cut by 3 bases and J by 7 bases, with 6 bases left in between. CDR3 in DNA: TGTGCCAGCAGTTTTGCCATTGAAGCTTTCTTT. This gives the protein CASSFAIEAFF.

This clonotype was detected ten times or more. The chain joins TRBV7-2 to TRBJ2-1, with TRBD2 identical over 7 bases. The CDR3 totals 14 residues. J gave up 7 bases and V 7 bases, and 10 bases lay outside the gene matches. Germline V CDR1 and CDR2: SGHTA, FQGNSA. CDR3: CASNLPAGNNEQFF. The CDR3 DNA reads as TGTGCCAGCAACCTACCAGCGGGGAATAATGAGCAGTTCTTC.

This clonotype was seen more than once but under ten times. CDR3: CSARDHGLSWQGPHQPQHF. DNA for the CDR3: TGCAGTGCTAGAGATCATGGTCTGTCTTGGCAGGGACCACATCAGCCCCAGCATTTT. This sequence joins TRBV20-1 and TRBJ1-5; D is perhaps TRBD1 (5 bases). The CDR3 runs 19 residues. Germline-derived CDR1 and CDR2 are DFQATT and SNEGSKA (reference sequence). Trimming took 0 bases from V and 5 from J, leaving 26 bases between them.

The rearrangement links TRBV2 to TRBJ2-5; D is perhaps TRBD1 (6 bases). Germline V gene sequence: CDR1 SNHLY, CDR2 FYNNEI. This CDR3 has 14 amino acids. The germline V and J ends were trimmed by 5 bases and 5 bases, with 15 bases remaining between them. CDR3 region: CASSLRGGSETQYF. CDR3 DNA: TGTGCCAGCAGTCTCAGGGGTGGTAGTGAGACCCAGTACTTC. The full variable domain, rest sourced from reference TRBV2 and TRBJ2-5, is EPEVTQTPSHQVTQMGQEVILRCVPISNHLYFYWYRQILGQKVEFLVSFYNNEISEKSEIFDDQFSVERPDGSNFTLKIRSTKLEDSAMYFCASSLRGGSETQYFGPGTRLLVL.

V and J are TRBV28 and TRBJ2-7; D unresolved. CDR3 length: 16 amino acids. The germline V gene encodes CDR1 MDHEN and CDR2 SYDVKM. V was pared by 2 bases and J by 4 bases, with 18 bases between. The CDR3 DNA reads as TGTGCCAGCAGTTTACTCAGGCCGATTCTGACTTACGAGCAGTACTTC. Its protein is CASSLLRPILTYEQYF.

This clonotype was seen a few times. This chain links TRBV20-1 with TRBJ1-1; TRBD1 might be the D (6 bases). V was trimmed by 7 bases and J by 6 bases, leaving 12 bases between them. The CDR3 is made up of 11 amino acids. Germline lookup yields CDR1 DFQATT and CDR2 SNEGSKA (reference sequence). The CDR3 bases are TGCAGTGTACAGGGTAGCCCTGAAGCTTTCTTT. Translating gives CSVQGSPEAFF.

The table lists this clonotype with a few counts. This chain joins TRBV12-3 or TRBV12-4 and TRBJ2-2; no clear D gene. The germline V and J ends were trimmed by 6 bases and 0 bases, with 8 bases remaining between them. The CDR3 runs to 14 residues. The CDR3 region has the DNA TGTGCCAGCAGGCGAAACTCGAACACCGGGGAGCTGTTTTTT. It specifies CASRRNSNTGELFF.

The chain employs TRBV7-9 and TRBJ2-2, with 8 bases lining up with TRBD1. The V segment lost 5 bases and the J segment 1 base; nucleotides outside the gene matches: 6. Germline V gene data show CDR1 as SEHNR and CDR2 as FQNEAQ (reference sequence). This CDR3 has 16 residues. The CDR3 sequence is CASSRRTGMNTGELFF. The CDR3 bases are TGTGCCAGCAGCCGCCGGACAGGGATGAACACCGGGGAGCTGTTTTTT.

This sequence joins TRBV7-2 and TRBJ2-1; the D gene could be TRBD1 or TRBD2 (5 bases each). The V end was cut by 6 bases, the J end by 2 bases, with 11 bases between. This CDR3 has 14 residues. The germline V gene encodes CDR1 SGHTA and CDR2 FQGNSA. This chain's CDR3 is CASSGTSTYNEQFF. DNA of the CDR3: TGTGCCAGCAGTGGGACCTCAACCTACAATGAGCAGTTCTTC.